This T cell receptor (beta chain) was sequenced for a study of control samples from healthy donors and cancer patients. This CDR3 has 14 amino acids. V was cut by 5 bases and J by 4 bases, with 14 bases left in between. Per the germline V gene, CDR1 is LNHDA and CDR2 is SQIVND (reference sequence). Profiled with immunoSEQ multiplex PCR; TCRdb holds only in-frame clones, not every one. The data contain roughly 220,000 clones, roughly 94% of them singletons. The TCR sequence derives from a man aged 50 to 59 in good health. Sequencing used blood. The chain recombines TRBV19 with TRBJ1-1, with a weak D call TRBD1 (5 bases). The CDR3 coding sequence is TGTGCCAGTAGTGGGGTGCAGGGTACCACTGAAGCTTTCTTT. This translates into CASSGVQGTTEAFF.